Listed here is a single T cell receptor beta chain. These data belong to a study of shared clonotypes between healthy human individuals. Study donors comprised healthy, HIV-negative adults devoid of recent acute infection or vaccination. Ten immunoSEQ deep assay plates were used to sequence the DNA of unsorted PBMCs. Sequencing was performed with immunoSEQ multiplex PCR; in TCRdb, only in-frame clones are kept and a portion is missing. Of approximately 480,000 clones in the sample, nearly 80% were seen once. The sequence derives from a woman aged 40 to 50 in good health. Some clones in this sample may be carry-over from other donors' samples. Sequences were obtained from PBMCs.

As DNA, the CDR3 is TGCGCCAGCAGTGCATCTAGCGGGAGGGGGTTCTTC. It specifies CASSASSGRGFF. The rearrangement links TRBV10-2 to TRBJ2-1; 12 positions match TRBD2. The V and J ends lost 4 bases and 15 bases, in that order; junction bases with no gene match: 4. The CDR3 contains 12 residues. Germline loops: CDR1 WSHSY, CDR2 SAAADI.